This T cell receptor beta chain was obtained from a study of blood T cell repertoires in COVID-19. Germline V gene sequence: CDR1 SGHRS, CDR2 YFSETQ. Unmatched junction bases numbered 3, after V lost 0 bases and J lost 0 bases. CDR3 length: 16 residues. Produced via immunoSEQ multiplex PCR; TCRdb's table is partial and in-frame only. The repertoire has about 220,000 clones, around 83% of them found once; the top ten carry about 8.9%. The chain joins TRBV5-1 to TRBJ1-3, with TRBD1 matching over 7 bases. The specimen sequenced was peripheral blood. This TCR derives from a man aged 45-60 years with active or convalescent COVID-19. Here the CDR3 reads CASSLAGQSSGNTIYF. The DNA for the CDR3 is TGCGCCAGCAGCTTGGCGGGACAGAGCTCTGGAAACACCATATATTTT.